This TCR beta chain was documented in a study of blood T cell repertoires in COVID-19. Clones were read by immunoSEQ multiplex PCR, and TCRdb kept only the in-frame ones, dropping some. The sample shows about 220,000 clones, less than 85% of them seen only once. Sequences were obtained from peripheral blood. This TCR was recovered from a woman aged 80 or older with acute or convalescent COVID-19.

The CDR3 DNA is TGTGCCAGCTCCCGGACTAGGGGCCCGAGATCAGTGATGCCCCAGCATTTT. Amino acids: CASSRTRGPRSVMPQHF. V and J are TRBV18 and TRBJ1-5; tentatively, D is TRBD1 (5 bases). The germline V and J ends were trimmed by 6 bases and 9 bases, with 27 bases remaining between them. Germline V gene lookup returns CDR1 KGHSH and CDR2 LQKENI. This CDR3 comprises 17 residues.